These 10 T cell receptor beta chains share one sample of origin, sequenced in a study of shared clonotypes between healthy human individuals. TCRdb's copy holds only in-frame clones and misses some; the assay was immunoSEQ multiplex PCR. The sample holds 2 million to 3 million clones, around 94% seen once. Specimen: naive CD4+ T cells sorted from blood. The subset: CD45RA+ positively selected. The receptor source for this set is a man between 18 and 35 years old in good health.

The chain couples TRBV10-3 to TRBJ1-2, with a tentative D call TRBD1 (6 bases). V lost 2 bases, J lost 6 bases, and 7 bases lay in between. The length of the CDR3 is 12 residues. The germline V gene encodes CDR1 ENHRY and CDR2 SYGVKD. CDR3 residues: CAISENRDGYTF. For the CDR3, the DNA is TGTGCCATCAGTGAGAACAGGGATGGCTACACCTTC.

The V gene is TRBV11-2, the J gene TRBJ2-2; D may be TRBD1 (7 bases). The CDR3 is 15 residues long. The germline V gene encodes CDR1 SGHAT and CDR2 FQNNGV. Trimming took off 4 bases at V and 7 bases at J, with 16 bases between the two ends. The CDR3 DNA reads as TGTGCCAGCAGCTCCAGGGGGGTACGAGGCGGGGAGCTGTTTTTT. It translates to CASSSRGVRGGELFF. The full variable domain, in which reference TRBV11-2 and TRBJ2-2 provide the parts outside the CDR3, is EAGVAQSPRYKIIEKRQSVAFWCNPISGHATLYWYQQILGQGPKLLIQFQNNGVVDDSQLPKDRFSAERLKGVDSTLKIQPAKLEDSAVYLCASSSRGVRGGELFFGEGSRLTVL.

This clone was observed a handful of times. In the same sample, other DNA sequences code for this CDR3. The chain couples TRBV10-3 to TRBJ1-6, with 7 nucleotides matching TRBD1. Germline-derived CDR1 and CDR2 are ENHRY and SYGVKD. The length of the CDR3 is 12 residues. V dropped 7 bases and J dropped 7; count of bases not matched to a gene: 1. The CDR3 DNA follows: TGTGCCATCACAGGGGGAAATTCACCCCTCCACTTT. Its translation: CAITGGNSPLHF.

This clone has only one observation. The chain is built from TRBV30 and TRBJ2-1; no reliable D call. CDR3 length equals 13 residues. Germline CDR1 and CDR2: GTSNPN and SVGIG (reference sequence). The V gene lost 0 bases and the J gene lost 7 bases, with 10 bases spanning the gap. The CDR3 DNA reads TGTGCCTGGAGTGTACGATCTCGGAATGAGCAGTTCTTC. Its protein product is CAWSVRSRNEQFF.

The CDR3, as DNA: TGCGCCAGCAGGTCCCCCGGTAGCTATGGCTACACCTTC. This encodes CASRSPGSYGYTF. V usage is TRBV5-1 and J usage is TRBJ1-2; D is undetermined. CDR1 and CDR2 from the germline V gene are SGHRS and YFSETQ. This CDR3 contains 13 residues. V was cut by 5 bases and J by 4 bases, with 12 bases left in between.

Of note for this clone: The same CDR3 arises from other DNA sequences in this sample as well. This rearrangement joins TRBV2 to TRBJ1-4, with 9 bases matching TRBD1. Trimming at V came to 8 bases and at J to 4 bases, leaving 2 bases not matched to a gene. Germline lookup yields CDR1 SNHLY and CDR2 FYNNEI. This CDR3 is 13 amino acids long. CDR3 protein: CASSGQGNEKLFF. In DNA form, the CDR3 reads TGTGCCAGCTCGGGACAGGGTAATGAAAAACTGTTTTTT.

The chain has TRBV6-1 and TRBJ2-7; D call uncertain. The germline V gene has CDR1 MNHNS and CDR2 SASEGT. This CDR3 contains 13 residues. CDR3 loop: CALQSPWTYEQYF. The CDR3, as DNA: TGTGCACTACAAAGTCCTTGGACCTACGAGCAGTACTTC.

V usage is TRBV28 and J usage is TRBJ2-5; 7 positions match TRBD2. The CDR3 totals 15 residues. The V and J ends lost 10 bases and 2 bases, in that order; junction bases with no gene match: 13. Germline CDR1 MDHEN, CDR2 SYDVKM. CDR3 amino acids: CATALFSGGQETQYF. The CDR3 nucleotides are TGTGCCACCGCCCTTTTTTCCGGGGGGCAAGAGACCCAGTACTTC.

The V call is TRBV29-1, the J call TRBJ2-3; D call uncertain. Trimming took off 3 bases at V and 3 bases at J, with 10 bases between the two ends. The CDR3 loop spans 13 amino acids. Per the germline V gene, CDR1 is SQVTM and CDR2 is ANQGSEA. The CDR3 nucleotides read TGCAGCGTTGACTGGATCGTAACAGATACGCAGTATTTT. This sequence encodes CSVDWIVTDTQYF.

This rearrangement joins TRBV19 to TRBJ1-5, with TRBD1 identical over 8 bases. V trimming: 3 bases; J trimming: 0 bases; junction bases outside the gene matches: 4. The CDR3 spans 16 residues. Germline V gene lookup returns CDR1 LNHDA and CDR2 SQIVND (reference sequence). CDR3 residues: CASSMRGTGSNQPQHF. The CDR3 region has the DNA TGTGCCAGTAGTATGAGGGGGACAGGTAGCAATCAGCCCCAGCATTTT.